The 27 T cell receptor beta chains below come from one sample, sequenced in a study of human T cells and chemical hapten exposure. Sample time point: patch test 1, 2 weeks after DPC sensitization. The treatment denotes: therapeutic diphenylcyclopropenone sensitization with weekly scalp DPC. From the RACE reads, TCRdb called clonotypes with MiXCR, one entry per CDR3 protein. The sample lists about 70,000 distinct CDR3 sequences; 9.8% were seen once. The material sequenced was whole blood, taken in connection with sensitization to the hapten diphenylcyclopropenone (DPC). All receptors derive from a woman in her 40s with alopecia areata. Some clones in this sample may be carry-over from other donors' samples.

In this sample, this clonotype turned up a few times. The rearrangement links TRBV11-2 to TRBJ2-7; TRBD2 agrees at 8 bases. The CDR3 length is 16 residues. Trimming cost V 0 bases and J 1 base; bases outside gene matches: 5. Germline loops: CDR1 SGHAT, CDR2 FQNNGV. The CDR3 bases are TGTGCCAGCAGCTTAGAGCCCCGGGGGGGGTCCTACGAGCAGTACTTC. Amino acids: CASSLEPRGGSYEQYF. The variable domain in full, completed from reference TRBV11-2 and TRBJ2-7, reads EAGVAQSPRYKIIEKRQSVAFWCNPISGHATLYWYQQILGQGPKLLIQFQNNGVVDDSQLPKDRFSAERLKGVDSTLKIQPAKLEDSAVYLCASSLEPRGGSYEQYFGPGTRLTVT.

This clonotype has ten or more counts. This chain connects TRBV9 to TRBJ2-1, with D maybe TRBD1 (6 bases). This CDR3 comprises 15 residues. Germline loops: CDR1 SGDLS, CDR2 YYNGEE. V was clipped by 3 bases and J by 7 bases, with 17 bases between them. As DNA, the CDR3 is TGTGCCAGCAGCGAGGCGGGTCGAGGGGGTAATGAGCAGTTCTTC. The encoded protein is CASSEAGRGGNEQFF.

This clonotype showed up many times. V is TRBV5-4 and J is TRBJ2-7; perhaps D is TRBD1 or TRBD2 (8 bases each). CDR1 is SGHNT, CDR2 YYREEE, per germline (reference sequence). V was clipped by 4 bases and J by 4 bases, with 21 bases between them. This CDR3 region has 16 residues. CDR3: CASSPGGATGAYEQYF. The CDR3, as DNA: TGTGCCAGCAGCCCGGGGGGGGCGACAGGGGCTTACGAGCAGTACTTC.

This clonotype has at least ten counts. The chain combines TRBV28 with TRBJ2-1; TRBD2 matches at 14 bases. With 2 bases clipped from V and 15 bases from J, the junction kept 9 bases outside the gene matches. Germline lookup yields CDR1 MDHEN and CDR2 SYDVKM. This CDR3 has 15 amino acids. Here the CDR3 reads CASSLPGTSGGRGFF. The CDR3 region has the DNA TGTGCCAGCAGTTTACCCGGGACTAGCGGGGGTCGAGGGTTCTTC.

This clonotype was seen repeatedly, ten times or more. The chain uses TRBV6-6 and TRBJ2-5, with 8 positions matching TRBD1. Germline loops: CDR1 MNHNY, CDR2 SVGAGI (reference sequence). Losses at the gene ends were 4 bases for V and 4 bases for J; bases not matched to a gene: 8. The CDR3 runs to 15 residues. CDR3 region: CASSSQGAARETQYF. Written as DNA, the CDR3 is TGTGCCAGCAGTTCCCAGGGGGCTGCTCGAGAGACCCAGTACTTC.

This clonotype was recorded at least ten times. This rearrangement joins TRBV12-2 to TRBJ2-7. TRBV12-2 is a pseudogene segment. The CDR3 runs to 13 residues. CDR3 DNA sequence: TGTGCAAGTCGCTTACTCTCGGACTACGAGCAGTACTTC. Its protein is CASRLLSDYEQYF.

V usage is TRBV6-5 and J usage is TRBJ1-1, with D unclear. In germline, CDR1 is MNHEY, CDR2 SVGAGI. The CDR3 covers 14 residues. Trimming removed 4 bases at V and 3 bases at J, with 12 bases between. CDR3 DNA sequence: TGTGCCAGCAGTTCGGGATTTGGGGACACTGAAGCTTTCTTT. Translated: CASSSGFGDTEAFF.

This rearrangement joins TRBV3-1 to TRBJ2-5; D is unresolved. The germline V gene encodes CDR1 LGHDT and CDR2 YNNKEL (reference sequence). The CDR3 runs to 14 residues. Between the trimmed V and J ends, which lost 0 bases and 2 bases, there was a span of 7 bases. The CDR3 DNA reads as TGTGCCAGCAGCCAAGACGTCGCGCAAGAGACCCAGTACTTC. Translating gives CASSQDVAQETQYF.

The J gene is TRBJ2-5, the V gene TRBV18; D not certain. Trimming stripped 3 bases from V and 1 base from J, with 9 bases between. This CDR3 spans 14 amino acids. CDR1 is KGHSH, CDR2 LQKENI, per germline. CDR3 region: CASSPPGTQETQYF. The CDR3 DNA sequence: TGTGCCAGCTCACCGCCCGGAACCCAAGAGACCCAGTACTTC.

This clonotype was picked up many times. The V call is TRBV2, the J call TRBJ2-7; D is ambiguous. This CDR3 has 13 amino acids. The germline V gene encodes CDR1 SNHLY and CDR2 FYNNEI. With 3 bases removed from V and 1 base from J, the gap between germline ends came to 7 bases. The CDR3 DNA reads TGTGCCAGCAGTGACAGGTCTTCCTACGAGCAGTACTTC. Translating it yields CASSDRSSYEQYF.

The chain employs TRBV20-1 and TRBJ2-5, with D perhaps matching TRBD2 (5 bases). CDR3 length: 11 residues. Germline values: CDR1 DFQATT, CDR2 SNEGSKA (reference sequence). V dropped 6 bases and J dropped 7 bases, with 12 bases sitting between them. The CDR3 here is CSAGSMGTQYF. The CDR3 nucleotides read TGCAGTGCAGGGAGTATGGGGACCCAGTACTTC.

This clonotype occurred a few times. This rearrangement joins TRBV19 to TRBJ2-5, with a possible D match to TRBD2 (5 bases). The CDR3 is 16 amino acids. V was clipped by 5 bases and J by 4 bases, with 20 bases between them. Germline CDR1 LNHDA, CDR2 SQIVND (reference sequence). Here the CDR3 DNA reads TGTGCCAGTAGTGGAAGGGCTAGCTTCCCTGGAGAGACCCAGTACTTC. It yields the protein CASSGRASFPGETQYF.

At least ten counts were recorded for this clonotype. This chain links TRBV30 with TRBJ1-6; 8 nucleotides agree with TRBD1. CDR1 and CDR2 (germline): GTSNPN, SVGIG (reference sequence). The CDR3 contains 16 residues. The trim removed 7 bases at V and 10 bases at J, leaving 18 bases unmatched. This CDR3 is CASTRDRGRLWSPLHF. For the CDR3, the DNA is TGTGCCTCGACCAGAGACAGGGGCCGCCTGTGGTCACCCCTCCACTTT.

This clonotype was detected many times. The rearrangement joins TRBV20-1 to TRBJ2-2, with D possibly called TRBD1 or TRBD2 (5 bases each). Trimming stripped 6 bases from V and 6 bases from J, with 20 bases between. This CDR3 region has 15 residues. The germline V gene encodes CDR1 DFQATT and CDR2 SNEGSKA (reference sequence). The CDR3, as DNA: TGCAGTGCCCAGAGGGCTGGGGACCGGCCCGGGGAGCTGTTTTTT. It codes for CSAQRAGDRPGELFF.

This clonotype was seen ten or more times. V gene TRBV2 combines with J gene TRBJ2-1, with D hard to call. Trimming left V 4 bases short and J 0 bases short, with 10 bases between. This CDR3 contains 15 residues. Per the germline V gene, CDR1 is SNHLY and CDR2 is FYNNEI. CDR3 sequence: CASSVSGFSYNEQFF. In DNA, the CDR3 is TGTGCCAGCAGTGTTTCAGGATTCTCCTACAATGAGCAGTTCTTC.

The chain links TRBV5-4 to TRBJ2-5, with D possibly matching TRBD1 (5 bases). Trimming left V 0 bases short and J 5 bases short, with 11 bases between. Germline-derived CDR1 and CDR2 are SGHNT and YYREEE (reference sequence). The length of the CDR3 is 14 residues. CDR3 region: CASSLASAGETQYF. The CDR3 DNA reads TGTGCCAGCAGCTTGGCGTCGGCAGGGGAGACCCAGTACTTC.

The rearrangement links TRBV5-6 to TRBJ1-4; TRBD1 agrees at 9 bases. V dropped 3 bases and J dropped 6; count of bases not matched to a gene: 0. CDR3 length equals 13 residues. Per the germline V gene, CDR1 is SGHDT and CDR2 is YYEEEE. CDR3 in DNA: TGTGCCAGCAGCTGGGACAGGGATGAAAAACTGTTTTTT. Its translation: CASSWDRDEKLFF.

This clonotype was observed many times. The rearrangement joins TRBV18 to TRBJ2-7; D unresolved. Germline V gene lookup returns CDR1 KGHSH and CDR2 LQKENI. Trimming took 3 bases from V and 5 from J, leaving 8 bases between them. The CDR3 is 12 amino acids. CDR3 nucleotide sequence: TGTGCCAGCTCACCCCCAAACAACGAGCAGTACTTC. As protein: CASSPPNNEQYF.

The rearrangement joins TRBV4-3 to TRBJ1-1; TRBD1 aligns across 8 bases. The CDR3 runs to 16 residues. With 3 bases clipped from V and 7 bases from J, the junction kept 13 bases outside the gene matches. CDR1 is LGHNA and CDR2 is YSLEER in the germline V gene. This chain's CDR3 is CASSQARSGTGYEAFF. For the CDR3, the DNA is TGCGCCAGCAGCCAGGCACGGTCCGGGACAGGCTATGAAGCTTTCTTT.

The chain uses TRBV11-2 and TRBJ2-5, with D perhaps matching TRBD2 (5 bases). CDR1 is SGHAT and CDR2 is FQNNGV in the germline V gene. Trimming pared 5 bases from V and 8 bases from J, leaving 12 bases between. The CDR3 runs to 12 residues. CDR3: CASSQPSGTQYF. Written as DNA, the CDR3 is TGTGCCAGCAGCCAACCCAGCGGAACCCAGTACTTC.

The CDR3 DNA sequence: TGTGCCAGCAGCTTGAGGCGTGCTGGCCTGCTGACCCTCCACTTT. As protein: CASSLRRAGLLTLHF. The rearrangement links TRBV5-5 to TRBJ1-6; D uncertain. V was pared by 1 base and J by 14 bases, with 19 bases between. This CDR3 is built from 15 residues. The V gene's germline CDR1 is SGHKS and CDR2 YYEKEE (reference sequence).

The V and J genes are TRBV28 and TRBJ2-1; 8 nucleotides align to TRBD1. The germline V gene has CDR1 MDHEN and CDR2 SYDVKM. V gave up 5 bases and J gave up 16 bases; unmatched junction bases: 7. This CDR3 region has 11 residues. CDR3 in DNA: TGTGCCAGCAGTGCCACAGGGGGGACTTTCTTC. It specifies CASSATGGTFF.

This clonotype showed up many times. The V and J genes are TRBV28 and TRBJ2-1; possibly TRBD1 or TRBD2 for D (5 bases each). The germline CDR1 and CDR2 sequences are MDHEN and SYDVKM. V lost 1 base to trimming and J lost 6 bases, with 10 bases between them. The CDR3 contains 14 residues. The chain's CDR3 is CASSLSGPGNEQFF. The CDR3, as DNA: TGTGCCAGCAGTTTATCGGGGCCAGGCAATGAGCAGTTCTTC.

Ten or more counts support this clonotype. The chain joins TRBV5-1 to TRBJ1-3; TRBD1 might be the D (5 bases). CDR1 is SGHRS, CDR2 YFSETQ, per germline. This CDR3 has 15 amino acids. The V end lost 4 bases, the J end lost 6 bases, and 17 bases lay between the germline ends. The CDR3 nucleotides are TGCGCCAGCAGCCTCCAAGGGACGAGCGAAAACACCATATATTTT. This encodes CASSLQGTSENTIYF.

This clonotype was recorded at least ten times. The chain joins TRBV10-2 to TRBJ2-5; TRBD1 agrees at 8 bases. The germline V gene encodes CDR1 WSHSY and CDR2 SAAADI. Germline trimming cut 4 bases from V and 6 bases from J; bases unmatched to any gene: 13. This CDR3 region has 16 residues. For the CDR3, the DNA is TGCGCCAGCAGTGCATCTCCGGGACAGGCACTACAGACCCAGTACTTC. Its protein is CASSASPGQALQTQYF.

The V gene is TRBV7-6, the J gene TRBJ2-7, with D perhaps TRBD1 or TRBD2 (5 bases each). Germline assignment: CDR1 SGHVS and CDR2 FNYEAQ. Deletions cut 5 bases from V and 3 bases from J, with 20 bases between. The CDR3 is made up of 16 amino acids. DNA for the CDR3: TGTGCCAGCAGCACTGGGACCGCGAGTGGCCTCTACGAGCAGTACTTC. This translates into CASSTGTASGLYEQYF.

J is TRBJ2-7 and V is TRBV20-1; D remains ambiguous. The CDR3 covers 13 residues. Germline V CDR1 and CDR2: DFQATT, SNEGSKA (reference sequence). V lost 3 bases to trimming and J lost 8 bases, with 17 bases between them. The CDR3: CSASLARLEKQYF. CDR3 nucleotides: TGCAGTGCTAGTCTCGCCCGTTTAGAGAAGCAGTACTTC.